A single sample is the source of the 6 T cell receptor beta chains below, sequenced in a study of a mutant IDH1 vaccine in newly diagnosed glioma. Time point indicated: week 23, last vaccination. What each vaccine dose contained was 300 ug of mutant IDH1 20-mer peptide, accompanied by topical imiquimod. These receptors lack a known antigen. Sequencing was performed with immunoSEQ multiplex PCR; in TCRdb, only in-frame clones are kept and a portion is missing. Found here are 82,000 or so clones, roughly 85% of them singletons; the top ten hold 2% to 2.5%. The material sequenced was PBMCs, taken from a glioma patient whose treatment included an IDH1 peptide vaccine. Every receptor here comes from a man aged 30 to 39 with glioma. Some clones in this sample may be carry-over from other donors' samples.

The rearrangement joins TRBV10-3 to TRBJ1-1, with D hard to call. V dropped 6 bases and J dropped 3 bases, with 11 bases sitting between them. The CDR3 extends over 13 amino acids. Germline assignment: CDR1 ENHRY and CDR2 SYGVKD. In DNA form, the CDR3 reads TGTGCCATCAGGGAGGGAGGGTACACTGAAGCTTTCTTT. This gives the protein CAIREGGYTEAFF.

This sequence joins TRBV5-1 and TRBJ2-3; D uncertain. Trimming stripped 6 bases from V and 10 bases from J, with 3 bases between. Germline lookup yields CDR1 SGHRS and CDR2 YFSETQ. The CDR3 is 8 residues long. The CDR3 reads CASTAQYF. The CDR3 region has the DNA TGCGCCAGCACCGCGCAGTATTTT.

The CDR3: CASSETRVGNTIYF. Here the CDR3 DNA reads TGCGCCAGCAGTGAGACCAGGGTTGGAAACACCATATATTTT. The chain carries TRBV10-1 and TRBJ1-3, with D possibly matching TRBD1 (5 bases). Germline V gives CDR1 WNHNN, CDR2 SYGVQD (reference sequence). This CDR3 has 14 residues. V was cut by 2 bases and J by 3 bases, with 8 bases left in between.

The chain's CDR3 is CASSQEQGVYTDTQYF. CDR3 nucleotide sequence: TGCGCCAGCAGTCAAGAACAGGGGGTGTACACAGATACGCAGTATTTT. The V call is TRBV23-1, the J call TRBJ2-3, with 8 positions matching TRBD1. TRBV23-1 is flagged as an ORF with uncertain function. Unmatched junction bases numbered 6, after V lost 2 bases and J lost 2 bases. CDR3 length equals 16 residues.

To note about this clone: Germline is not matched at one junction end, which may reflect a read error. The V gene is TRBV6-1, the J gene TRBJ2-7; a possible D gene is TRBD2 (5 bases). Germline loops: CDR1 MNHNS, CDR2 SASEGT. The CDR3 consists of 12 residues. The CDR3 is CASSEIGDVSRF. The CDR3 bases are TGTGCCAGCAGTGAAATCGGGGATGTCTCCCGTTTC.

The J gene is TRBJ2-7, the V gene TRBV2, with D perhaps assigned TRBD1 or TRBD2 (5 bases each). The germline CDR1 and CDR2 sequences are SNHLY and FYNNEI. The CDR3 has 13 residues. Trimming removed 0 bases at V and 7 bases at J, with 10 bases between. The CDR3 loop is CASSEAGGREQYF. CDR3 bases: TGTGCCAGCAGTGAAGCTGGGGGAAGGGAGCAGTACTTC.